Listed here are 2 T cell receptor beta chains from one sample, sequenced in a study of CD8+CD57+ T cells in acquired aplastic anemia. Researchers used genomic DNA as the template to profile TCR beta VDJ and CDR3. One entry per CDR3 protein results from TCRdb running MiXCR on the reads. The sample yields some 140,000 distinct CDR3 sequences, about 40% seen once. Sequenced: sorted CD4+, CD8+, or CD8+CD57+ T cells (not recorded which) from PBMCs. These receptors were obtained from a human donor in good health, serving as a control.

With respect to this clonotype: A much larger clonotype is one base distant, so this may be a read error. The chain recombines TRBV4-1 with TRBJ1-5; D might be TRBD1 (6 bases). Trimming took 4 bases from V and 3 from J, leaving 16 bases between them. The V gene's germline CDR1 is MGHRA and CDR2 YSYEKL. CDR3 length equals 16 residues. The CDR3 here is CASSRRGRGDNQPQHF. DNA for the CDR3: TGCGCCAGCAGCCGCCGAGGCAGGGGCGACAATCAGCCCCAGCATTTT.

Concerning this clonotype itself: One end of the junction is discordant with germline, which a read error may explain. The CDR3 region has the DNA TGTGCCAGCGGGACAGACTCTGAAGCTTACTTT. It translates to CASGTDSEAYF. V and J are TRBV6-5 and TRBJ1-1; 7 positions agree with TRBD1. Germline V CDR1 and CDR2: MNHEY, SVGAGI. CDR3 length: 11 amino acids.